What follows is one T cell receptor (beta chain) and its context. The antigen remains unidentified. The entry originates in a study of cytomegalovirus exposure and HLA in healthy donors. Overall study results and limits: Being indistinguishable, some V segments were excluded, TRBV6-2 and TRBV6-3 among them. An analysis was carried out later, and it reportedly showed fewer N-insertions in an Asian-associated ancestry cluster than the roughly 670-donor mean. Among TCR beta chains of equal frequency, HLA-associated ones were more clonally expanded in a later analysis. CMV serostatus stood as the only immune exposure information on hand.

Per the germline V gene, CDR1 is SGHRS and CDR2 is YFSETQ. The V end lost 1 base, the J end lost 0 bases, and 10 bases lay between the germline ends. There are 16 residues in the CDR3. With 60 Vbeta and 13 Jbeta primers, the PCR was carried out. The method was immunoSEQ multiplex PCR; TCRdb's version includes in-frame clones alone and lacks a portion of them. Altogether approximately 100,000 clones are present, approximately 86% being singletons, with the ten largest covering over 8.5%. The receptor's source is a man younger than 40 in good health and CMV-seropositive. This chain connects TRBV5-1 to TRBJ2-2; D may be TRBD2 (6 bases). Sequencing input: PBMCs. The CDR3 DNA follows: TGCGCCAGCAGCTTGAGCGCTAGCGCGAACACCGGGGAGCTGTTTTTT. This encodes CASSLSASANTGELFF.